This T cell receptor beta chain was recovered during a study of T-cell reconstitution after alpha-beta-depleted transplantation in children. Study outcomes and limitations: Several hundred expanded graft clones reportedly were the source of alpha-beta T cells about two months after transplant. Counts and diversity of T cells one year after transplant came mostly from newly produced T cells. High day-60 TCRbeta diversity in some patients came from surviving recipient T cells and thymic progenitors.

Trimming at V came to 5 bases and at J to 5 bases, leaving 15 bases not matched to a gene. From germline, CDR1 is SGHTA and CDR2 FQGNSA. This CDR3 spans 18 amino acids. Unique molecular identifiers were used to barcode this TCRbeta library. TCRdb analysed the PCR reads with MiXCR anew, one entry per CDR3 protein. The repertoire holds roughly 70,000 distinct CDR3 sequences, over 4.5% seen once, with 15% to 20% in the top ten. Many counts were recorded for this clonotype. Its antigen is unknown. Sequenced material: PBMCs, mostly from graft donor cells, taken 180 days after TCRalphabeta/CD19-depleted stem cell transplant. This TCR was recovered from a boy under three years old who had a stem cell transplant for acute myeloid leukemia, so the T cells may come from the graft donor. V is TRBV7-2 and J is TRBJ2-2; 9 nucleotides match TRBD2. CDR3 DNA: TGTGCCAGCAGCCCTAAGGAGAGGCGGGGGGGCCAAACCGGGGAGCTGTTTTTT. Its protein is CASSPKERRGGQTGELFF.